This passage covers 27 T cell receptor beta chains from one sample sequenced in a study of T cells in Graves' hyperthyroidism and ophthalmopathy. Amplification targeted TCR beta CDR3 regions from RNA transcripts. The primer set for the first-round RT-PCR of the TCR CDR3 was HTBI. TCRdb re-derived calls from the multiplex PCR reads in MiXCR, one entry per CDR3 protein. The sample contains roughly 510,000 distinct CDR3 sequences, 35% to 50% of which appear only once. Sequenced material: peripheral blood or thyroid tissue (not recorded which). The source is an adult woman with Graves' disease, either hyperthyroidism or ophthalmopathy (not recorded which).

As concerns this clonotype: At one end the junction does not follow the germline gene, possibly because of a read error. The chain links TRBV29-1 to TRBJ2-7, with D tentatively TRBD1 (6 bases). The CDR3 is 14 residues long. Germline V CDR1 and CDR2: SQVTM, ANQGSEA. DNA of the CDR3: TGCAGCGTTGGGGCTAGCAGGGGCTCCTATGAGCAGTACTTC. Protein product: CSVGASRGSYEQYF.

The chain has TRBV10-3 and TRBJ1-2, with no clear D. The CDR3 spans 12 residues. V lost 4 bases and J lost 4, with 7 bases in between. CDR1 and CDR2 from the germline V gene are ENHRY and SYGVKD. The CDR3 is CAISGTSYGYTF. CDR3 DNA: TGTGCCATCAGTGGCACAAGCTATGGCTACACCTTC.

The chain uses TRBV20-1 and TRBJ1-2; D is unclear. CDR1 and CDR2 from the germline V gene are DFQATT and SNEGSKA (reference sequence). The CDR3 sequence is 11 residues long. V lost 7 bases and J 13 bases, leaving 19 bases between the germline ends. The CDR3 spells CSVPDAGRGTF. For the CDR3, the DNA is TGCAGTGTCCCCGACGCAGGACGCGGCACCTTC.

This chain links TRBV10-2 with TRBJ2-2; D might be TRBD2 (7 bases). Germline V CDR1 and CDR2: WSHSY, SAAADI. This CDR3 has 15 amino acids. Trimming pared 4 bases from V and 3 bases from J, leaving 12 bases between. For the CDR3, the DNA is TGCGCCAGCAGTGGAGTAGGGGGGGACACCGGGGAGCTGTTTTTT. Encoded protein: CASSGVGGDTGELFF.

In its sample, this clonotype was seen a few times. The chain links TRBV6-6 to TRBJ2-7; a possible D gene is TRBD2 (5 bases). This CDR3 has 16 amino acids. V was clipped by 0 bases and J by 0 bases, with 12 bases between them. Germline-derived CDR1 and CDR2 are MNHNY and SVGAGI (reference sequence). The CDR3 spells CASSYSRAIASYEQYF. CDR3 in DNA: TGTGCCAGCAGTTACTCGAGGGCGATCGCCTCCTACGAGCAGTACTTC.

The chain carries TRBV20-1 and TRBJ1-5; D is perhaps TRBD1 (6 bases). The CDR3 has 14 amino acids. The germline V gene has CDR1 DFQATT and CDR2 SNEGSKA (reference sequence). Trimming removed 6 bases at V and 2 bases at J, with 14 bases between. CDR3 sequence reads: CSASRGARNQPQHF. CDR3 bases: TGCAGTGCGAGTCGGGGGGCTCGCAATCAGCCCCAGCATTTT.

This clonotype was counted a few times. A much larger clone sits a single nucleotide away, making a read error possible. The chain links TRBV12-3 or TRBV12-4 to TRBJ1-1; D gene uncertain. This CDR3 has 13 residues. Trimming took 3 bases from V and 1 from J, leaving 6 bases between them. CDR3 residues: CASSFWGNTEAFF. In DNA form, the CDR3 reads TGTGCCAGCAGTTTTTGGGGGAACACTGAAGCTTTCTTT.

The V gene is TRBV10-3, the J gene TRBJ2-2; no clear D gene. The CDR3 is 16 amino acids. V was pared by 3 bases and J by 3 bases, with 14 bases between. CDR1 and CDR2 from the germline V gene are ENHRY and SYGVKD. The chain's CDR3 is CAISDPIAPDTGELFF. The CDR3 DNA sequence: TGTGCCATCAGTGACCCGATCGCCCCAGACACCGGGGAGCTGTTTTTT.

The CDR3 is CASSPVGLATPGELFF. The CDR3 coding sequence is TGTGCCAGCAGCCCAGTTGGACTAGCGACACCCGGGGAGCTGTTTTTT. J is TRBJ2-2 and V is TRBV7-3; 9 nucleotides match TRBD2. From germline, CDR1 is SGHTA and CDR2 FQGTGA. V was clipped by 5 bases and J by 6 bases; unmatched bases: 10. The CDR3 spans 16 residues.

The chain combines TRBV24-1 with TRBJ1-4; no clear D. CDR1 and CDR2 (germline): KGHDR, SFDVKD. The V and J ends lost 1 base and 10 bases respectively, with 9 bases between them. The CDR3 has 13 residues. The CDR3 bases are TGTGCCACCAGTGATTTTGACGCCACAAAACTGTTTTTT. It specifies CATSDFDATKLFF.

This clonotype was counted many times. At one boundary the junction diverges from the germline segment, which might be a read error. The chain couples TRBV20-1 to TRBJ2-5; 15 bases line up with TRBD2. The germline V gene has CDR1 DFQATT and CDR2 SNEGSKA (reference sequence). The CDR3 length is 13 residues. The CDR3 coding sequence is TGCAGTGTTACGGGACTAGCGGGAGGCCCCAATTCCTTC. Translation: CSVTGLAGGPNSF.

The chain employs TRBV15 and TRBJ2-2; no clear D. The CDR3 runs 15 residues. Germline-derived CDR1 and CDR2 are LNHNV and YYDKDF (reference sequence). Trimming cost V 0 bases and J 3 bases, with 8 bases left between them. The DNA for the CDR3 is TGTGCCACCAGCAGAGACAAGGCGGACACCGGGGAGCTGTTTTTT. Residues: CATSRDKADTGELFF.

This clonotype was detected ten times or more. This chain joins TRBV6-5 and TRBJ1-2, with 8 bases matching TRBD1. Per the germline V gene, CDR1 is MNHEY and CDR2 is SVGAGI. The CDR3 is 13 residues long. With 6 bases clipped from V and 5 bases from J, the junction kept 5 bases outside the gene matches. CDR3 DNA sequence: TGTGCCAGCAGCGTACAGGGGGAGTATGGCTACACCTTC. It specifies CASSVQGEYGYTF.

V is TRBV20-1 and J is TRBJ2-7; D remains ambiguous. Germline lookup yields CDR1 DFQATT and CDR2 SNEGSKA (reference sequence). The CDR3 contains 15 residues. V dropped 1 base and J dropped 3 bases, with 16 bases sitting between them. Written as DNA, the CDR3 is TGCAGTGCTAGAGGTGACCACAACGCCATCTACGAGCAGTACTTC. It yields the protein CSARGDHNAIYEQYF.

The V gene is TRBV25-1, the J gene TRBJ2-5; D is unclear. This CDR3 contains 16 residues. The V gene lost 4 bases and the J gene lost 0 bases, with 15 bases spanning the gap. CDR1 is MGHDK and CDR2 is SYGVNS in the germline V gene. The DNA for the CDR3 is TGTGCCAGCAGTGCTAGAGACGGCAAGTACCAAGAGACCCAGTACTTC. It specifies CASSARDGKYQETQYF.

Ten or more counts support this clonotype. The J gene is TRBJ2-7, the V gene TRBV7-2, with D maybe TRBD2 (6 bases). Germline V gene lookup returns CDR1 SGHTA and CDR2 FQGNSA. The V gene lost 2 bases and the J gene lost 9 bases, with 17 bases spanning the gap. This CDR3 is built from 14 residues. In DNA, the CDR3 is TGTGCCAGCAGCTTATCGAGGGCCGGCGGGACGCAGTACTTC. It specifies CASSLSRAGGTQYF.

This clonotype was counted between two and nine times. This sequence joins TRBV3-1 and TRBJ2-7; a possible D gene is TRBD1 (6 bases). CDR1 and CDR2 from the germline V gene are LGHDT and YNNKEL (reference sequence). The CDR3 extends over 14 amino acids. The V end was cut by 1 base, the J end by 5 bases, with 12 bases between. This CDR3 is CASSQGSRGHEQYF. CDR3 DNA sequence: TGTGCCAGCAGCCAAGGGAGCAGGGGTCACGAGCAGTACTTC.

The V and J genes are TRBV15 and TRBJ1-5; 7 bases agree with TRBD1. The CDR3 is 17 amino acids. With V trimmed by 0 bases and J by 0 bases, 5 bases remained unmatched. Germline CDR1 and CDR2: LNHNV and YYDKDF (reference sequence). CDR3 in DNA: TGTGCCACCAGCAGAGAGAGGACAGGCTTTAGCAATCAGCCCCAGCATTTT. It encodes CATSRERTGFSNQPQHF.

In the case of this clonotype: At one boundary the junction diverges from the germline segment, which might be a read error. The chain is built from TRBV10-3 and TRBJ1-5; 9 bases are shared with TRBD1. CDR1 is ENHRY and CDR2 is SYGVKD in the germline V gene. The CDR3 extends over 17 amino acids. The CDR3 here is CASSLWGGQGYFQPQHF. The DNA for the CDR3 is TGTGCCAGCAGTTTATGGGGAGGACAGGGGTATTTTCAGCCCCAGCATTTT.

The CDR3 nucleotides read TGCAGTGCCATCCTAGCGGGAGGATACGAGCAGTACTTC. Translation gives CSAILAGGYEQYF. The chain combines TRBV20-1 with TRBJ2-7, with 11 nucleotides matching TRBD2. Trimming took 6 bases from V and 4 from J; bases not matched to a gene: 5. The CDR3 sequence is 13 residues long. Per germline, CDR1 DFQATT and CDR2 SNEGSKA (reference sequence).

This rearrangement joins TRBV7-6 to TRBJ1-4; D ambiguous. The CDR3 runs to 14 residues. V dropped 1 base and J dropped 4 bases, with 7 bases sitting between them. Germline CDR1 and CDR2: SGHVS and FNYEAQ. This CDR3 reads CASSLGSNNEKLFF. In DNA, the CDR3 is TGTGCCAGCAGCTTAGGCTCAAATAATGAAAAACTGTTTTTT. Using reference TRBV7-6 and TRBJ1-4 for the parts outside the CDR3, the full variable domain is GAGVSQSPRYKVTKRGQDVALRCDPISGHVSLYWYRQALGQGPEFLTYFNYEAQQDKSGLPNDRFSAERPEGSISTLTIQRTEQRDSAMYRCASSLGSNNEKLFFGSGTQLSVL.

The V gene is TRBV4-3, the J gene TRBJ1-2; D gene uncertain. This CDR3 is built from 15 residues. V lost 0 bases and J 7 bases, leaving 15 bases between the germline ends. The germline CDR1 and CDR2 sequences are LGHNA and YSLEER. The CDR3 DNA sequence: TGCGCCAGCAGCCAAGAAACCGGAATGTCGGCTGGCTACACCTTC. This sequence encodes CASSQETGMSAGYTF.

About this clonotype: It may be a read error: a sequence one base away is much more abundant. The genes are TRBV10-3 and TRBJ1-3; no definite D call. This CDR3 comprises 14 residues. Between the trimmed V and J ends, which lost 3 bases and 3 bases, there was a span of 9 bases. In germline, CDR1 is ENHRY, CDR2 SYGVKD. CDR3 residues: CAISESTFGNTIYF. For the CDR3, the DNA is TGTGCCATCAGTGAATCGACGTTTGGAAACACCATATATTTT.

This clonotype was found many times. J is TRBJ2-7 and V is TRBV3-1; D unclear. The CDR3 is 13 amino acids. V lost 0 bases to trimming and J lost 6 bases, with 9 bases between them. CDR1 and CDR2 (germline): LGHDT, YNNKEL (reference sequence). CDR3 coding DNA: TGTGCCAGCAGCCAAGATGGTGGGTCCGAGCAGTACTTC. Its translation is CASSQDGGSEQYF.

This clonotype turned up a few times. The CDR3 bases are TGCGCCAGCAGCTTGGTGAGCGGACACACTGAAGCTTTCTTT. Translation gives CASSLVSGHTEAFF. The genes are TRBV5-1 and TRBJ1-1, with D unclear. Germline CDR1 is SGHRS and CDR2 is YFSETQ. With 0 bases removed from V and 3 bases from J, the gap between germline ends came to 9 bases. The CDR3 covers 14 residues.

V gene TRBV2 combines with J gene TRBJ2-7, with D unclear. Germline CDR1 SNHLY, CDR2 FYNNEI. The CDR3 spans 13 residues. V was shortened by 3 bases and J by 9 bases, with 15 bases between the two germline ends. The CDR3 here is CASSDSTDVVQYF. CDR3 in DNA: TGTGCCAGCAGTGATAGCACGGACGTAGTGCAGTACTTC.

The chain recombines TRBV7-9 with TRBJ1-1; D might be TRBD1 (5 bases). Trimming took off 6 bases at V and 4 bases at J, with 9 bases between the two ends. Germline V gene data show CDR1 as SEHNR and CDR2 as FQNEAQ (reference sequence). The CDR3 length is 12 residues. CDR3 bases: TGTGCCAGCAGTCGGGACCTCACTGAAGCTTTCTTT. Translated, it gives CASSRDLTEAFF.